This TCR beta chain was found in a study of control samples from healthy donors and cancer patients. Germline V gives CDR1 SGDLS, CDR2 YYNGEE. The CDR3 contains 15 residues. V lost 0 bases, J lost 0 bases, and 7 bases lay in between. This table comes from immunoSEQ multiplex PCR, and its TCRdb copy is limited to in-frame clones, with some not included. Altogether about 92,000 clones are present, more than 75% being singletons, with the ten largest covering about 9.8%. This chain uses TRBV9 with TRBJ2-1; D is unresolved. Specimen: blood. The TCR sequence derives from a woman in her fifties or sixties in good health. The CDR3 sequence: CASSVEPNSYNEQFF. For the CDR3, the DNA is TGTGCCAGCAGCGTAGAGCCCAACTCCTACAATGAGCAGTTCTTC.